This T cell receptor beta chain was captured by sequencing in a study of immune heterogeneity within non-small cell lung tumors (dated by TCRdb to between 2017 and 2018). Broadly, across the study: Histology comprised several squamous cell carcinomas, ten to eleven non-squamous carcinomas and 1 tumor not otherwise specified. TCR repertoires were analyzed from some 56 tumor loci of approximately 16 patients, while transcriptome data covered only around 45 loci from about 11 patients. Neoantigen binding to each patient's HLA alleles was predicted with netMHCpan-3.0 for mutant peptides of 8 to 11 amino acids. Whole-exome sequencing, RNA-seq and TCR beta repertoire sequencing were combined for multiple spatially distinct regions from each NSCLC tumor so that intratumoral immune heterogeneity could be examined. Study-wide conclusions, independent of this receptor: Within a patient, identical dominant CDR3B clonotypes were found to recur across loci, yet unique high-frequency clones were also harbored in different tumor locations. Individual patients mostly had different high-frequency TCR beta clonotypes. Local tumor mutational burden and local T-cell repertoire clonality had a statistically significant but moderate positive correlation (R around 0.35).

The TCR beta CDR3 region was amplified with a multiplex PCR system whose first round ran for around 10 cycles using 32 V-gene forward primers and 13 J-gene reverse primers. First-round PCR used a QIAGEN Multiplex PCR Kit, and primer sequences were filed in Chinese patent CN105087789A. A second PCR round added Illumina universal primers using the Phusion High-Fidelity PCR Kit. The TCR libraries underwent paired-end sequencing with a read length of 151 bp on the Illumina HiSeq X Ten platform. As for how the authors treated the data: Reads lacking multiplex PCR primers were removed with Cutadapt, read pairs were merged with PEAR, and CDR3 regions were called with MiXCR default settings. Shannon entropy measured repertoire diversity, while clonality was calculated as one minus the Shannon entropy divided by the ln of the count of productive unique sequences. Clonotypes present at frequencies of at least 0.5% were defined as dominant or high-frequency T-cell clones. The public reads were run again by TCRdb, first through fastp at Q25 and then through MiXCR, and only productive beta chains were kept. Entries that share a CDR3 protein sequence are merged under the most common genes and DNA. TCRdb, rather than the study authors, made the V and J calls. The sample data list 5,500 to 6,500 distinct CDR3 sequences, and 20% to 25% of these were observed just once. Approximately 9% of the sample is held by the ten biggest clonotypes.

A word on this clonotype: What antigen it recognizes has not been identified. Per-base qualities were not stored, and no clone one base away is much larger.

The germline V gene supplies CDR1 SGHDN and CDR2 FVKESK. CDR3 length: 15 amino acids, cysteine to phenylalanine. Kept here is only the CDR3 DNA, which spans 45 bases and is read in frame from base 1. The junction carries 16 bases between V and J, which are trimmed by 3 bases and 4 bases respectively. For the TCR template, genomic DNA was extracted from bulk tumor tissue, and 600 ng of gDNA was amplified for each sample. During surgery, multiple biopsies were taken from each primary tumor, with sampling sites spaced as far apart as possible within the tumor mass. The study cohort was described as untreated and was composed of newly diagnosed NSCLC cases undergoing curative surgery. Donors were some 15 newly diagnosed non-small cell lung cancer patients undergoing surgery with curative intent. Resected tumor masses were reviewed by two independent pathologists. Sequencing was performed only on DNA and RNA samples of high quality.

What was sequenced was lung tumor tissue. The origin of this receptor is a man aged 65 to 85 with non-small cell lung cancer. In this chain, TRBV14 is recombined with TRBJ2-7; the D gene is possibly TRBD1, with 6 bases matching. For the CDR3, the sequence is CASSHQGQGVYEQYF. The base sequence is TGTGCCAGCAGCCACCAGGGGCAAGGGGTATACGAGCAGTACTTC.